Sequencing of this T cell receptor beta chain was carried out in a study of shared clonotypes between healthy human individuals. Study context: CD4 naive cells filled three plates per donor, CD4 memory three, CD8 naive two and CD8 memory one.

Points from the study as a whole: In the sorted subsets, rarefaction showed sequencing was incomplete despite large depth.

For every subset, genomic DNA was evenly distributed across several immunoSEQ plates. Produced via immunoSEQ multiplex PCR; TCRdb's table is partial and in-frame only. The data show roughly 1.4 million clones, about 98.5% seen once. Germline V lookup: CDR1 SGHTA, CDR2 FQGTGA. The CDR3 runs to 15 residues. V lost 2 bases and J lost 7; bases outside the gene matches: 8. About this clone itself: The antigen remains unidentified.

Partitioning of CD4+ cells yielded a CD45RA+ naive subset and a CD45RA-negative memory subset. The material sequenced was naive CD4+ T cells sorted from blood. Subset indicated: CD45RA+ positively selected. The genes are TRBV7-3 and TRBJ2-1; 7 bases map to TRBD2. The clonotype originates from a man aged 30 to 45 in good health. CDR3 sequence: CASSLGGRATNEQFF. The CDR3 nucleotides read TGTGCCAGCAGCTTAGGAGGGAGGGCCACTAATGAGCAGTTCTTC. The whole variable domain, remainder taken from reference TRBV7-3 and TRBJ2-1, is GAGVSQTPSNKVTEKGKYVELRCDPISGHTALYWYRQSLGQGPEFLIYFQGTGAADDSGLPNDRFFAVRPEGSVSTLKIQRTERGDSAVYLCASSLGGRATNEQFFGPGTRLTVL.